This TCR beta chain was sequenced for a study of T cells expressing NK-cell markers (TCRdb year 2020). With respect to the entire study: Eight or nine donors provided sorted CD3+CD56+NKG2C+, CD3+CD56+NKG2C- and CD3+CD56-NKG2C+ T-cell subsets, whose TCR beta-chain repertoires were profiled. Of the eight sequenced donors, seven were found to be HCMV-seropositive and one was found to be HCMV-seronegative. Libraries were sequenced as 2 x 150 bp reads on Illumina HiSeq 2000/2500, MiSeq or NextSeq. Randomly selected healthy volunteers, three men and five women, were used as the eight sequenced donors. Overall study outcomes, separate from this receptor: It remained unclear whether the expanded NKG2C-expressing T cell clones were specific for HCMV antigens. Those dominant clonotypes were again the most abundant among CD3+CD56-NKG2C+ cells in a few donors, at about 28.3-65%. For roughly six donors, the dominant CD3+CD56+NKG2C+ clonotypes were among the top 10 CD8+ clonotypes and accounted for about 1.0-8% of CD8+ T cells.

To determine HCMV serostatus, a commercial ELISA kit was used to detect HCMV-specific IgG in serum. Peripheral blood mononuclear cells were isolated from blood by Ficoll density gradient centrifugation. The reads were generated on an Illumina HiSeq 2000. The TCR beta cDNA libraries were made using 5'RACE template switching, a step that added both a universal primer site and unique molecular identifiers. Priming for cDNA synthesis came from the TCR beta constant segment, and two successive PCR amplification steps followed. For the original study's pipeline: Reads were demultiplexed and grouped by UMI with MIGEC, and clonotypes were assembled and quantified with MiTCR. To remove erroneous sequences, TCR cDNA sequences were retained only when supported by two or more reads. The tcR package was used for downstream repertoire analysis, and clonotypes were matched between fractions using CDR3 nucleotide sequence together with V segment. VDJmatch was used to annotate antigen specificity against VDJdb, with one amino acid substitution allowed in CDR3. Once TCRdb had reprocessed the reads, it stored one entry per CDR3 protein sequence and supplied no DNA. The V and J calls, along with clone size, are taken from TCRdb and not from the paper's own processing. The sample's table covers 200,000 to 300,000 distinct CDR3 sequences. Around 4.3% of the sample lies in the top ten.

The CDR3 spans 15 residues, from the cysteine through the phenylalanine. The nucleotide record is missing. From the germline V gene, CDR1 is SGHRS and CDR2 is YFSETQ. As to this clonotype: Its specific antigen is unknown.

Recombination connected TRBV5-1 to TRBJ2-7; lacking DNA, the TRBD1 call made by TCRdb goes unchecked. Material: blood T cells: a sorted CD56 or NKG2C T cell subset, CD4+ or CD8+ T cells, or bulk PBMC T cells (not recorded which). This clonotype originated in a woman aged 18 to 69 in good health. For the CDR3, the sequence is CASTWGGGRSYEQYF.